These T cell receptor beta chains were read from a single sample in a study of PD-L1 blockade in urothelial cancer. TCRdb keeps only in-frame clones here, not all; method: immunoSEQ multiplex PCR. The data show 72,000 or so clones, with around 88% seen just once and approximately 15% held by the top ten. Here the sequenced sample was PBMCs, taken around atezolizumab (anti-PD-L1) treatment. All receptors derive from a man aged 60 to 75 with urothelial cancer. Each CDR3 is given with its conserved first and last residue. A D gene is named only where the DNA matches it firmly. Clone sizes are given selectively: once, few, many, or a class where the clone is expanded.

size	J	V	D	CDR3	DNA
-	TRBJ2-3	TRBV6-4	-	CASSDSGRGLTDTQYF	TGTGCCAGCAGTGACTCGGGCAGGGGCCTCACAGATACGCAGTATTTT
-	TRBJ2-3	TRBV15	-	CATSREPGGSSTDTQYF	TGTGCCACCAGCAGAGAGCCCGGCGGGTCTAGCACAGATACGCAGTATTTT
-	TRBJ2-1	TRBV29-1	-	CSGHRDLTYNEQFF	TGCAGCGGACACCGGGACTTAACCTACAATGAGCAGTTCTTC
once	TRBJ2-1	TRBV6-5	TRBD1	CASSPRTGANEQFF	TGTGCCAGCAGTCCTCGGACAGGAGCAAATGAGCAGTTCTTC
-	TRBJ1-3	TRBV11-2	TRBD1	CASSTGQGIGNTIYF	TGTGCCAGCAGCACAGGACAGGGGATAGGAAACACCATATATTTT
once	TRBJ2-3	TRBV2	TRBD2	CASRLAGATDTQYF	TGTGCCAGCAGATTAGCGGGGGCCACAGATACGCAGTATTTT
-	TRBJ2-6	TRBV7-2	TRBD2	CASSRLAGTSGANVLTF	TGTGCCAGCAGCCGGCTAGCGGGGACCTCTGGGGCCAACGTCCTGACTTTC
-	TRBJ2-7	TRBV7-8	-	CASSSTGPLSYEQYF	TGTGCCAGCAGCTCGACAGGTCCACTCTCCTACGAGCAGTACTTC
-	TRBJ2-3	TRBV5-1	-	CASSLDQVMDTQYF	TGCGCCAGCAGCTTGGACCAGGTAATGGATACGCAGTATTTT
-	TRBJ2-7	TRBV28	-	CASSFGGALYEQYF	TGTGCCAGCAGTTTTGGGGGGGCGCTTTACGAGCAGTACTTC
-	TRBJ1-4	TRBV6-9	-	CASICRGFPFNEKLFF	TGTGCCAGCATATGCCGAGGGTTTCCATTTAATGAAAAACTGTTTTTT
-	TRBJ1-4	TRBV7-6	-	CASSLDPTNEKLFF	TGTGCCAGCAGCTTAGATCCTACTAATGAAAAACTGTTTTTT
-	TRBJ2-3	TRBV30	-	CAWSLGQSTDTQYF	TGTGCCTGGAGTTTGGGACAAAGCACAGATACGCAGTATTTT
-	TRBJ2-1	TRBV30	TRBD2	CAWRTLAGGPGEQFF	TGTGCCTGGAGGACGCTAGCGGGGGGCCCCGGTGAGCAGTTCTTC
-	TRBJ1-5	TRBV6-6	-	CASSFGQSFDQPQHF	TGTGCCAGCAGTTTTGGCCAGTCCTTTGATCAGCCCCAGCATTTT
few	TRBJ1-1	TRBV21-1	-	CASSKVREYTEAFF	TGTGCCAGCAGCAAAGTACGAGAATACACTGAAGCTTTCTTT
-	TRBJ2-2	TRBV5-1	TRBD1	CASQRPGQGYTGELFF	TGCGCCAGCCAACGTCCGGGACAGGGATACACCGGGGAGCTGTTTTTT
-	TRBJ1-3	TRBV5-1	TRBD1	CASSLGQGTSSGNTIYF	TGCGCCAGCAGCTTGGGACAGGGGACCTCCTCTGGAAACACCATATATTTT
-	TRBJ1-6	TRBV18	TRBD1	CASSQGQTYSPLHF	TGTGCCAGCTCACAGGGACAGACTTATTCACCCCTCCACTTT
few	TRBJ1-2	TRBV19	TRBD1	CASRTGTGEYGYTF	TGTGCCAGTAGGACCGGGACAGGGGAATATGGCTACACCTTC
-	TRBJ1-5	TRBV7-2	-	CASSLGDTSNQPQHF	TGTGCCAGCAGCTTAGGGGACACTAGCAATCAGCCCCAGCATTTT